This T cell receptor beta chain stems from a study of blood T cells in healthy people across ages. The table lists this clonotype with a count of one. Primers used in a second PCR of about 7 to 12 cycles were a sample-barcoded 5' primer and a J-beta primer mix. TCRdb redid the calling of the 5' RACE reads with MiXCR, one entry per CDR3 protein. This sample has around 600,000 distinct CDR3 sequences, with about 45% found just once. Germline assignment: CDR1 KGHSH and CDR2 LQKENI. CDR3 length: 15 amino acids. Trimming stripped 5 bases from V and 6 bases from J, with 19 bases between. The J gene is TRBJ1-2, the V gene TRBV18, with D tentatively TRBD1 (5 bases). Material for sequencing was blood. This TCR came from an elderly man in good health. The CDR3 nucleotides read TGTGCCAGCTCAGTAGACAGCCCACCCACGCATGGCTACACCTTC. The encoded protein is CASSVDSPPTHGYTF. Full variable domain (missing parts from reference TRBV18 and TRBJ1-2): NAGVMQNPRHLVRRRGQEARLRCSPMKGHSHVYWYRQLPEEGLKFMVYLQKENIIDESGMPKERFSAEFPKEGPSILRIQQVVRGDSAAYFCASSVDSPPTHGYTFGSGTRLTVV.